The 26 T cell receptor beta chains presented below share a single source sample, sequenced in a study of OX40 agonist ivuxolimab in advanced cancers. Sequenced by immunoSEQ multiplex PCR; TCRdb stores in-frame clones only, minus some. Among about 35,000 clones, approximately 80% were seen once, and the ten largest hold less than 30%. The sequencing here drew on CD4+ or CD8+ T cells sorted from blood, taken in a trial of the OX40 agonist ivuxolimab. These receptors were collected from an adult with an advanced solid tumor such as melanoma, head and neck, liver or kidney cancer.

The chain carries TRBV7-9 and TRBJ1-1, with D possibly TRBD1 on 5 matching bases. CDR3 length: 12 amino acids. Germline CDR1 is SEHNR and CDR2 is FQNEAQ (reference sequence). Trimming took 2 bases from V and 8 from J, leaving 9 bases between them. CDR3 sequence reads: CASSLLGREAFF. The CDR3 DNA reads TGTGCCAGCAGCTTACTGGGACGAGAAGCTTTCTTT.

The rearrangement joins TRBV5-4 to TRBJ2-1, with D possibly being TRBD2 (7 bases). The CDR3 is 17 amino acids. With 1 base removed from V and 0 bases from J, the gap between germline ends came to 14 bases. Germline loops: CDR1 SGHNT, CDR2 YYREEE (reference sequence). The CDR3 region is CASSLKGGITSYNEQFF. CDR3 nucleotides: TGTGCCAGCAGCTTGAAGGGGGGGATCACCTCCTACAATGAGCAGTTCTTC.

This chain joins TRBV18 and TRBJ2-7; TRBD1 matches at 9 bases. Germline V gene lookup returns CDR1 KGHSH and CDR2 LQKENI. The CDR3 totals 17 residues. V was clipped by 4 bases and J by 1 base; unmatched bases: 11. The CDR3 bases are TGTGCCAGCTCACTTTCTAGAAGACAGGGGGGATCCTACGAGCAGTACTTC. Translation gives CASSLSRRQGGSYEQYF.

V usage is TRBV6-5 and J usage is TRBJ1-6, with D unclear. This CDR3 contains 14 residues. Germline assignment: CDR1 MNHEY and CDR2 SVGAGI. Trimming pared 5 bases from V and 5 bases from J, leaving 10 bases between. The CDR3 region has the DNA TGTGCCAGCAGTAAATCACGGGATAATTCACCCCTCCACTTT. Protein sequence: CASSKSRDNSPLHF.

The chain combines TRBV18 with TRBJ2-3, with 8 bases identical to TRBD1. This CDR3 contains 14 residues. V was clipped by 6 bases and J by 7 bases; unmatched bases: 9. Germline V gene data show CDR1 as KGHSH and CDR2 as LQKENI. DNA for the CDR3: TGTGCCAGCTCCGAAAGACAGGGGTTGAATACGCAGTATTTT. It yields the protein CASSERQGLNTQYF.

The chain combines TRBV6-4 with TRBJ2-3; 11 bases line up with TRBD2. The CDR3 has 16 amino acids. Germline V gene lookup returns CDR1 MRHNA and CDR2 SNTAGT. Trimming took 3 bases from V and 2 from J; bases not matched to a gene: 4. The CDR3, as DNA: TGTGCCAGCAGTGAACTAGCGGGGGCCTACACAGATACGCAGTATTTT. It translates to CASSELAGAYTDTQYF.

This clone was detected only a few times. The chain has TRBV6-4 and TRBJ2-2, with 16 bases identical to TRBD2. Germline CDR1 is MRHNA and CDR2 is SNTAGT. The CDR3 has 15 amino acids. V dropped 7 bases and J dropped 6; count of bases not matched to a gene: 2. This chain's CDR3 is CASTGTSGGAGELFF. As DNA, the CDR3 is TGTGCCAGCACTGGGACTAGCGGGGGGGCCGGGGAGCTGTTTTTT.

The chain uses TRBV9 and TRBJ2-7; 8 bases fit TRBD2. Germline-derived CDR1 and CDR2 are SGDLS and YYNGEE. The CDR3 runs 16 residues. V was pared by 0 bases and J by 3 bases, with 8 bases of the junction left unmatched. This chain's CDR3 is CASSVGVSGGDYEQYF. The CDR3 coding sequence is TGTGCCAGCAGCGTAGGGGTGAGCGGGGGAGACTACGAGCAGTACTTC.

This chain connects TRBV9 to TRBJ1-4; D is possibly TRBD1 (5 bases). The CDR3 spans 14 residues. The germline gives CDR1 SGDLS, CDR2 YYNGEE. The V end lost 0 bases, the J end lost 9 bases, and 12 bases lay between the germline ends. The CDR3 protein is CASSVDGRDKKLFF. In DNA form, the CDR3 reads TGTGCCAGCAGCGTAGATGGCAGGGATAAAAAACTGTTTTTT.

V is TRBV12-5 and J is TRBJ2-3, with D perhaps TRBD2 (5 bases). There are 15 residues in the CDR3. The V end was cut by 0 bases, the J end by 2 bases, with 9 bases between. Looked up from germline, CDR1 is LGHNT and CDR2 is FRNRAP. The CDR3 protein is CASGLVLDYTDTQYF. In nucleotides, the CDR3 is TGTGCTAGTGGTTTGGTACTAGACTACACAGATACGCAGTATTTT. Using reference TRBV12-5 and TRBJ2-3 for the parts outside the CDR3, the full variable domain is DARVTQTPRHKVTEMGQEVTMRCQPILGHNTVFWYRQTMMQGLELLAYFRNRAPLDDSGMPKDRFSAEMPDATLATLKIQPSEPRDSAVYFCASGLVLDYTDTQYFGPGTRLTVL.

The chain is built from TRBV7-2 and TRBJ2-3; D not resolved. V lost 5 bases, J lost 0 bases, and 12 bases lay in between. The germline V gene has CDR1 SGHTA and CDR2 FQGNSA. This CDR3 is built from 15 residues. The CDR3 DNA reads as TGTGCCAGCAGCCGAAACGCACGTAGCACAGATACGCAGTATTTT. Protein product: CASSRNARSTDTQYF.

This sequence joins TRBV27 and TRBJ2-1, with TRBD2 identical over 8 bases. CDR3 size: 15 residues. Trimming at V came to 3 bases and at J to 2 bases, leaving 3 bases not matched to a gene. CDR1 MNHEY and CDR2 SMNVEV come from the germline V gene (reference sequence). The CDR3 sequence is CASSFNGGAYNEQFF. The CDR3 nucleotides are TGTGCCAGCAGTTTCAACGGGGGGGCCTACAATGAGCAGTTCTTC.

The V and J genes are TRBV5-4 and TRBJ2-3; D is uncertain. V gave up 7 bases and J gave up 2 bases, with 17 bases separating them. Germline values: CDR1 SGHNT, CDR2 YYREEE (reference sequence). This CDR3 has 15 residues. CDR3 sequence (DNA): TGTGCCAGCTACAGTCCTCGTGATTCCACAGATACGCAGTATTTT. Translated: CASYSPRDSTDTQYF.

This clone is a singleton in its sample. The gene calls are TRBV4-1 and TRBJ1-2, with 9 bases aligning to TRBD1. CDR1 MGHRA and CDR2 YSYEKL come from the germline V gene. V gave up 0 bases and J gave up 3 bases; unmatched junction bases: 5. This CDR3 comprises 16 residues. CDR3 amino acids: CASSQDPQGAYYGYTF. The CDR3 region has the DNA TGCGCCAGCAGCCAAGATCCACAGGGGGCCTACTATGGCTACACCTTC.

This clone turned up a few times. A far larger clone is one nucleotide away, so this likely arose from a read error. The same CDR3 arises from other DNA sequences in this sample as well. The CDR3 sequence is CASSLAGAGNTIYF. The CDR3, as DNA: TGCGCCAGCAGCTTGGCAGGGGCCGGAAACACCATATATTTT. V gene TRBV5-1 combines with J gene TRBJ1-3, with D possibly TRBD1 on 6 matching bases. Per the germline V gene, CDR1 is SGHRS and CDR2 is YFSETQ. CDR3 length: 14 residues. The V end was cut by 0 bases, the J end by 4 bases, with 8 bases between.

V gene TRBV5-6 combines with J gene TRBJ2-7; maybe TRBD2 (6 bases). Trimming took 5 bases from V and 5 from J, leaving 11 bases between them. CDR1 SGHDT and CDR2 YYEEEE come from the germline V gene. The CDR3 runs 12 residues. This CDR3 is CASSYRENEQYF. In DNA form, the CDR3 reads TGTGCCAGCAGTTACCGGGAGAACGAGCAGTACTTC. The full variable domain, its missing parts supplied by reference TRBV5-6 and TRBJ2-7, is DAGVTQSPTHLIKTRGQQVTLRCSPKSGHDTVSWYQQALGQGPQFIFQYYEEEERQRGNFPDRFSGHQFPNYSSELNVNALLLGDSALYLCASSYRENEQYFGPGTRLTVT.

The J gene is TRBJ1-5, the V gene TRBV10-3; 7 bases agree with TRBD1. The CDR3 is 15 amino acids. Germline CDR1 and CDR2: ENHRY and SYGVKD. V lost 10 bases, J lost 2 bases, and 11 bases stayed unmatched. CDR3 sequence: CASSLTGTGNQPQHF. Here the CDR3 DNA reads TGTGCCAGCAGCCTTACCGGGACAGGCAATCAGCCCCAGCATTTT.

This clone was detected only once. The chain combines TRBV7-9 with TRBJ1-5; the D gene is possibly TRBD1 (5 bases). Trimming took off 5 bases at V and 4 bases at J, with 12 bases between the two ends. The CDR3 sequence is 14 residues long. Germline CDR1 reads SEHNR; CDR2 reads FQNEAQ (reference sequence). The CDR3, as DNA: TGTGCCAGCAGCGATCGACGGGGGAATCAGCCCCAGCATTTT. Protein product: CASSDRRGNQPQHF.

The chain combines TRBV2 with TRBJ2-1, with TRBD2 identical over 10 bases. Germline-derived CDR1 and CDR2 are SNHLY and FYNNEI. This CDR3 region has 14 residues. Trimming removed 6 bases from V and 13 bases from J; junction bases left unmatched: 12. The CDR3 loop is CASRGSGGAKYQFF. As DNA, the CDR3 is TGTGCCAGCAGGGGAAGCGGGGGGGCCAAGTATCAGTTCTTC.

Only a few counts were recorded for this clone. This chain links TRBV19 with TRBJ2-1; 9 bases align to TRBD1. CDR1 LNHDA and CDR2 SQIVND come from the germline V gene (reference sequence). This CDR3 has 15 amino acids. The junction had 9 bases not matched to a gene; V was cut back by 7 bases and J by 5 bases. The CDR3 bases are TGTGCCAGTACTCGGGACAGGGCATCCGACAATGAGCAGTTCTTC. It is translated as CASTRDRASDNEQFF.

This rearrangement joins TRBV4-1 to TRBJ1-3, with a tentative D call TRBD1 (6 bases). Germline assignment: CDR1 MGHRA and CDR2 YSYEKL. The CDR3 extends over 17 amino acids. V was shortened by 1 base and J by 0 bases, with 13 bases between the two germline ends. CDR3 in amino acids: CASSQGTGRYSGNTIYF. The CDR3 nucleotides are TGCGCCAGCAGCCAAGGCACAGGGAGATACTCTGGAAACACCATATATTTT.

This sequence joins TRBV11-2 and TRBJ2-5; 7 bases line up with TRBD1. The closer fit of TRBJ2-7 to the DNA end suggests the J call may be wrong. Germline V CDR1 and CDR2: SGHAT, FQNNGV. This CDR3 spans 14 amino acids. The CDR3 loop is CASSDHWDSSEQYF. As DNA, the CDR3 is TGTGCCAGCAGCGACCATTGGGACAGCTCCGAGCAGTACTTC.

CDR3 nucleotide sequence: TGTGCCAGCAGCGGAACGACTAGCGGTTTCACAGATACGCAGTATTTT. The encoded protein is CASSGTTSGFTDTQYF. The V and J genes are TRBV11-2 and TRBJ2-3; 9 positions agree with TRBD2. Looked up from germline, CDR1 is SGHAT and CDR2 is FQNNGV. V dropped 5 bases and J dropped 2; count of bases not matched to a gene: 8. CDR3 length: 16 residues.

This clone came up a few times. This chain links TRBV4-1 with TRBJ2-3; perhaps D is TRBD1 or TRBD2 (5 bases each). V was pared by 1 base and J by 4 bases, with 15 bases between. The germline V gene has CDR1 MGHRA and CDR2 YSYEKL. The CDR3 has 16 amino acids. In nucleotides, the CDR3 is TGCGCCAGCAGCCAAGTGGGACCTCAGGTTTCAGATACGCAGTATTTT. It yields the protein CASSQVGPQVSDTQYF.

The gene calls are TRBV7-9 and TRBJ2-5; TRBD2 agrees at 9 bases. The CDR3 sequence is 15 residues long. Trimming cost V 5 bases and J 5 bases; bases outside gene matches: 9. CDR1 SEHNR and CDR2 FQNEAQ come from the germline V gene (reference sequence). The CDR3 DNA sequence: TGTGCCAGCAGCGAAGAGCGGGGGGCAAGGGAGACCCAGTACTTC. Translating gives CASSEERGARETQYF.

This chain uses TRBV12-1 with TRBJ1-1. TRBV12-1 is a pseudogene segment. CDR3 length equals 12 residues. The CDR3 region is CASSLVVTEAFF. CDR3 coding DNA: TGTGCCAGCAGCTTAGTGGTCACTGAAGCTTTCTTT.